Below, 30 T cell receptor beta chains from the same sample are listed, as sequenced in a study of cytomegalovirus exposure and HLA in healthy donors. A multiplex PCR was run with 60 Vbeta primers and 13 Jbeta primers. TCRdb's table, derived via immunoSEQ multiplex PCR, lists solely in-frame clones and lacks some. The profile shows more than 45,000 clones, roughly four fifths of them singletons. Specimen: PBMCs. The receptors were sampled from a middle-aged woman in good health and CMV-seropositive.

This rearrangement joins TRBV5-6 to TRBJ1-1, with 7 bases identical to TRBD1. V trimming: 4 bases; J trimming: 6 bases; junction bases outside the gene matches: 6. CDR1 and CDR2 from the germline V gene are SGHDT and YYEEEE. The CDR3 has 13 residues. Written as DNA, the CDR3 is TGTGCCAGCAGCCTCCTTGGACAGGCTGAAGCTTTCTTT. Protein sequence: CASSLLGQAEAFF.

The V gene is TRBV5-1, the J gene TRBJ2-2; no clear D gene. V lost 4 bases to trimming and J lost 0 bases, with 7 bases between them. The CDR3 length is 14 residues. The germline CDR1 and CDR2 sequences are SGHRS and YFSETQ. The CDR3: CASSPPANTGELFF. In DNA, the CDR3 is TGCGCCAGCAGCCCTCCCGCGAACACCGGGGAGCTGTTTTTT. Based on the CDR3 plus reference TRBV5-1 and TRBJ2-2, the full variable domain is KAGVTQTPRYLIKTRGQQVTLSCSPISGHRSVSWYQQTPGQGLQFLFEYFSETQRNKGNFPGRFSGRQFSNSRSEMNVSTLELGDSALYLCASSPPANTGELFFGEGSRLTVL.

V and J are TRBV6-6 and TRBJ2-3; 8 positions agree with TRBD2. V lost 6 bases and J lost 0; bases outside the gene matches: 5. The length of the CDR3 is 15 residues. Germline V gene data show CDR1 as MNHNY and CDR2 as SVGAGI (reference sequence). CDR3 sequence: CASSNAGGSTDTQYF. CDR3 nucleotide sequence: TGTGCCAGCAGCAACGCGGGGGGTAGCACAGATACGCAGTATTTT.

The chain recombines TRBV7-9 with TRBJ2-3; TRBD2 matches 7 bases. The CDR3 has 16 amino acids. The V segment lost 4 bases and the J segment 6 bases; nucleotides outside the gene matches: 13. Germline V gene lookup returns CDR1 SEHNR and CDR2 FQNEAQ (reference sequence). CDR3 sequence (DNA): TGTGCCAGCAGCTCTGGGGGTGGCGGGAGACGGGATACGCAGTATTTT. It specifies CASSSGGGGRRDTQYF.

V and J are TRBV6-4 and TRBJ2-3; the match to TRBD2 covers 8 bases. The CDR3 consists of 17 residues. The germline gives CDR1 MRHNA, CDR2 SNTAGT. V trimming: 2 bases; J trimming: 7 bases; junction bases outside the gene matches: 14. The CDR3 loop is CASSDAKRTSPGHTQYF. The DNA of the CDR3 is TGTGCCAGCAGTGACGCCAAGAGGACTAGCCCCGGGCATACGCAGTATTTT.

The chain couples TRBV6-1 to TRBJ1-2; possibly TRBD1 for D (5 bases). The CDR3 runs 15 residues. Looked up from germline, CDR1 is MNHNS and CDR2 is SASEGT. V lost 2 bases and J lost 0, with 10 bases in between. The CDR3 nucleotides are TGTGCCAGCAGTGAATTGGGGCAAGCTAACTATGGCTACACCTTC. This codes for CASSELGQANYGYTF.

In its sample, this clone was seen a few times. The rearrangement links TRBV4-2 to TRBJ1-2, with 7 bases lining up with TRBD1. The length of the CDR3 is 16 residues. The V gene end was trimmed by 3 bases and the J gene end by 2 bases; junction bases not matched to a gene: 9. Germline CDR1 reads LGHNA; CDR2 reads YNFKEQ. Written as DNA, the CDR3 is TGTGCCAGCAGCCAGGACCCCCAGGGACAGAACTATGGCTACACCTTC. It yields the protein CASSQDPQGQNYGYTF.

This chain uses TRBV10-3 with TRBJ2-3, with a tentative D call TRBD2 (6 bases). V lost 2 bases to trimming and J lost 4 bases, with 13 bases between them. The CDR3 has 15 residues. CDR1 and CDR2 from the germline V gene are ENHRY and SYGVKD. DNA for the CDR3: TGTGCCATCAGTGAGCTTGCGGGGCCCCCAGATACGCAGTATTTT. This translates into CAISELAGPPDTQYF.

The table lists this clone with a count of one. V gene TRBV30 combines with J gene TRBJ1-2; D might be TRBD1 (5 bases). V was shortened by 7 bases and J by 8 bases, with 17 bases between the two germline ends. The CDR3 spans 12 residues. Looked up from germline, CDR1 is GTSNPN and CDR2 is SVGIG (reference sequence). CDR3 sequence reads: CASGQGPAGYTF. The CDR3 DNA reads TGTGCCTCAGGGCAGGGCCCGGCGGGCTACACCTTC. Filled out from reference TRBV30 and TRBJ1-2, the complete variable domain reads SQTIHQWPATLVQPVGSPLSLECTVEGTSNPNLYWYRQAAGRGLQLLFYSVGIGQISSEVPQNLSASRPQDRQFILSSKKLLLSDSGFYLCASGQGPAGYTFGSGTRLTVV.

This rearrangement joins TRBV4-2 to TRBJ1-5; 7 bases are shared with TRBD1. V trimming: 6 bases; J trimming: 1 base; junction bases outside the gene matches: 6. The CDR3 is 15 residues long. Germline CDR1 reads LGHNA; CDR2 reads YNFKEQ. The CDR3 reads CASRRDRESNQPQHF. CDR3 in DNA: TGTGCCAGCAGGCGTGACAGGGAAAGCAATCAGCCCCAGCATTTT.

This clone was detected a few times. The chain is built from TRBV7-2 and TRBJ2-5; 9 bases map to TRBD2. CDR3 length: 15 amino acids. Losses at the gene ends were 1 base for V and 0 bases for J; bases not matched to a gene: 0. From germline, CDR1 is SGHTA and CDR2 FQGNSA. In DNA, the CDR3 is TGTGCCAGCAGCTTAGTAGCGGGGGACCAAGAGACCCAGTACTTC. This codes for CASSLVAGDQETQYF.

This sequence joins TRBV9 and TRBJ2-3; the match to TRBD2 covers 13 bases. The germline gives CDR1 SGDLS, CDR2 YYNGEE. The CDR3 runs 15 residues. J was trimmed by 6 bases and V by 6 bases; bases with no gene match: 7. CDR3 coding DNA: TGTGCCAGCAAGAGGACTAGCGGGGGATTCGATACGCAGTATTTT. Translating it yields CASKRTSGGFDTQYF. The full variable domain, completed using reference TRBV9 and TRBJ2-3, is DSGVTQTPKHLITATGQRVTLRCSPRSGDLSVYWYQQSLDQGLQFLIQYYNGEERAKGNILERFSAQQFPDLHSELNLSSLELGDSALYFCASKRTSGGFDTQYFGPGTRLTVL.

The rearrangement uses TRBV12-5 and TRBJ1-2, with D possibly matching TRBD1 (5 bases). Germline V gene lookup returns CDR1 LGHNT and CDR2 FRNRAP. The CDR3 loop spans 14 amino acids. V was shortened by 1 base and J by 8 bases, with 14 bases between the two germline ends. CDR3 in DNA: TGTGCTAGTGGTTTGGACGGGGGGGGAGTCGGCTACACCTTC. Translation gives CASGLDGGGVGYTF.

This rearrangement joins TRBV7-9 to TRBJ2-3; D is unclear. V gave up 2 bases and J gave up 0 bases, with 6 bases separating them. This CDR3 is 14 amino acids long. CDR1 is SEHNR, CDR2 FQNEAQ, per germline (reference sequence). The CDR3 DNA sequence: TGTGCCAGCAGCTTAATCCGGAGCACAGATACGCAGTATTTT. Translated: CASSLIRSTDTQYF. Together with reference TRBV7-9 and TRBJ2-3, the CDR3 gives the full variable domain: DTGVSQNPRHKITKRGQNVTFRCDPISEHNRLYWYRQTLGQGPEFLTYFQNEAQLEKSRLLSDRFSAERPKGSFSTLEIQRTEQGDSAMYLCASSLIRSTDTQYFGPGTRLTVL.

The genes are TRBV11-2 and TRBJ1-5; unclear D gene. The CDR3 is made up of 16 amino acids. CDR1 and CDR2 (germline): SGHAT, FQNNGV. V was cut by 1 base and J by 1 base, with 11 bases left in between. The CDR3: CASSLGAGLSNQPQHF. CDR3 DNA: TGTGCCAGCAGCTTAGGAGCGGGGTTGAGCAATCAGCCCCAGCATTTT.

This chain joins TRBV5-1 and TRBJ2-3; 11 bases line up with TRBD2. The CDR3 is 14 amino acids. Germline V gene sequence: CDR1 SGHRS, CDR2 YFSETQ. The J segment lost 4 bases and the V segment lost 6 bases, leaving 4 bases of the junction unmatched. Here the CDR3 reads CASILAGGSDTQYF. The CDR3, as DNA: TGCGCCAGCATCCTAGCGGGGGGATCAGATACGCAGTATTTT. The entire variable domain, with the rest obtained from reference TRBV5-1 and TRBJ2-3, is as follows: KAGVTQTPRYLIKTRGQQVTLSCSPISGHRSVSWYQQTPGQGLQFLFEYFSETQRNKGNFPGRFSGRQFSNSRSEMNVSTLELGDSALYLCASILAGGSDTQYFGPGTRLTVL.

The V call is TRBV7-2, the J call TRBJ2-3, with 9 bases lining up with TRBD1. Germline assignment: CDR1 SGHTA and CDR2 FQGNSA. With V trimmed by 4 bases and J by 5 bases, 10 bases remained unmatched. CDR3 length: 16 residues. For the CDR3, the DNA is TGTGCCAGCAGCTCATCCGGGACAGGGCGAGTAGATACGCAGTATTTT. It yields the protein CASSSSGTGRVDTQYF.

The chain is built from TRBV19 and TRBJ1-5; D remains unclear. Deletions cut 7 bases from V and 3 bases from J, with 13 bases between. The germline CDR1 and CDR2 sequences are LNHDA and SQIVND (reference sequence). CDR3 length: 14 amino acids. Here the CDR3 reads CASNPWSNNQPQHF. The CDR3 nucleotides read TGTGCCAGTAACCCCTGGAGCAACAATCAGCCCCAGCATTTT.

This chain connects TRBV6-4 to TRBJ2-7, with a weak D call TRBD2 (5 bases). Trimming took 7 bases from V and 5 from J, leaving 18 bases between them. This CDR3 contains 14 residues. Germline V gives CDR1 MRHNA, CDR2 SNTAGT. This CDR3 reads CASTRGYGSHEQYF. The CDR3 nucleotides read TGTGCCAGCACGCGAGGGTACGGGTCCCACGAGCAGTACTTC.

This clone was detected a few times. The chain is built from TRBV5-5 and TRBJ2-7; a possible D gene is TRBD2 (6 bases). Trimming pared 1 base from V and 0 bases from J, leaving 11 bases between. The CDR3 is 15 residues long. Per the germline V gene, CDR1 is SGHKS and CDR2 is YYEKEE (reference sequence). CDR3 bases: TGTGCCAGCAGCTTGTACGGGGGTAGCTCCTACGAGCAGTACTTC. Protein product: CASSLYGGSSYEQYF.

This chain links TRBV5-6 with TRBJ1-2; 7 positions agree with TRBD1. V shed 0 bases and J 8 bases; nucleotides not matched to a gene: 7. Germline V gene lookup returns CDR1 SGHDT and CDR2 YYEEEE. This CDR3 is 14 amino acids long. The CDR3 nucleotides read TGTGCCAGCAGCTTGGCGGGACAGCATAAGGGCTACACCTTC. This gives the protein CASSLAGQHKGYTF.

This clone has a handful of counts. The chain recombines TRBV7-2 with TRBJ2-5; TRBD2 agrees at 10 bases. The DNA end lines up better with TRBJ2-7; the J call may be wrong. This CDR3 has 16 amino acids. The germline V gene has CDR1 SGHTA and CDR2 FQGNSA. CDR3 residues: CASSFQLAGPNHEQYF. The CDR3 nucleotides are TGTGCCAGCAGCTTTCAACTAGCGGGGCCCAACCACGAGCAGTACTTC.

The rearrangement joins TRBV11-2 to TRBJ2-1; 10 bases match TRBD2. The CDR3 extends over 15 amino acids. CDR1 is SGHAT and CDR2 is FQNNGV in the germline V gene. V shed 4 bases, J shed 10 bases, and the junction held 10 bases outside the gene matches. In DNA form, the CDR3 reads TGTGCCAGCAGCTCTCTAGCGGGGGCGCTTGGGGAGCAGTTCTTC. Residues: CASSSLAGALGEQFF.

The chain links TRBV9 to TRBJ1-4, with D uncertain. Germline loops: CDR1 SGDLS, CDR2 YYNGEE. The CDR3 spans 12 residues. V lost 3 bases to trimming and J lost 6 bases, with 6 bases between them. Here the CDR3 DNA reads TGTGCCAGCAGCGGGAGGTATGAAAAACTGTTTTTT. As protein: CASSGRYEKLFF.

This clone appeared a few times. The chain couples TRBV6-5 to TRBJ1-1, with no clear D. V was pared by 7 bases and J by 11 bases, with 17 bases between. The CDR3 is made up of 12 amino acids. CDR1 is MNHEY, CDR2 SVGAGI, per germline. In nucleotides, the CDR3 is TGTGCCAGCAAGTCGGAGCGAGGTGCCGCTTTCTTT. It specifies CASKSERGAAFF.

The chain carries TRBV5-1 and TRBJ2-5; tentative D call: TRBD2 (6 bases). The CDR3 extends over 14 amino acids. Germline CDR1 and CDR2: SGHRS and YFSETQ. V lost 2 bases to trimming and J lost 5 bases, with 13 bases between them. The CDR3 coding sequence is TGCGCCAGCAGCTTAAGCGGGTATAGGGAGACCCAGTACTTC. Translated, it gives CASSLSGYRETQYF.

The chain recombines TRBV4-3 with TRBJ1-2; 10 nucleotides line up with TRBD1. The germline gives CDR1 LGHNA, CDR2 YSLEER. The CDR3 runs 16 residues. V trimming: 0 bases; J trimming: 5 bases; junction bases outside the gene matches: 6. As DNA, the CDR3 is TGCGCCAGCAGCCAAGACTGGGCGGGACAGGGGTATGGCTACACCTTC. Its protein is CASSQDWAGQGYGYTF.

CDR3 coding DNA: TGCAGCGCGGAGACAGGACGAAACACCATATATTTT. Amino acid sequence: CSAETGRNTIYF. The rearrangement uses TRBV29-1 and TRBJ1-3; D perhaps matches TRBD1 (6 bases). This CDR3 has 12 amino acids. CDR1 is SQVTM and CDR2 is ANQGSEA in the germline V gene. V lost 7 bases and J lost 5, with 12 bases in between.

V is TRBV6-5 and J is TRBJ1-2, with TRBD1 matching 7 bases. The CDR3 spans 13 residues. Germline V lookup: CDR1 MNHEY, CDR2 SVGAGI. Trimming took 6 bases from V and 4 from J; bases not matched to a gene: 5. The CDR3 DNA sequence: TGTGCCAGCAGCCTCGACAGGGCCTATGGCTACACCTTC. Protein sequence: CASSLDRAYGYTF.

The sample holds a few counts of this clone. The V gene is TRBV5-1, the J gene TRBJ2-7; the D gene is possibly TRBD2 (6 bases). The length of the CDR3 is 15 residues. CDR1 and CDR2 from the germline V gene are SGHRS and YFSETQ. The V end was cut by 0 bases, the J end by 5 bases, with 15 bases between. The CDR3 DNA reads TGCGCCAGCAGCTTGGATTTTGGGCGGGGAAACGAGCAGTACTTC. This codes for CASSLDFGRGNEQYF. Full variable domain (rest looked up from reference TRBV5-1 and TRBJ2-7): KAGVTQTPRYLIKTRGQQVTLSCSPISGHRSVSWYQQTPGQGLQFLFEYFSETQRNKGNFPGRFSGRQFSNSRSEMNVSTLELGDSALYLCASSLDFGRGNEQYFGPGTRLTVT.